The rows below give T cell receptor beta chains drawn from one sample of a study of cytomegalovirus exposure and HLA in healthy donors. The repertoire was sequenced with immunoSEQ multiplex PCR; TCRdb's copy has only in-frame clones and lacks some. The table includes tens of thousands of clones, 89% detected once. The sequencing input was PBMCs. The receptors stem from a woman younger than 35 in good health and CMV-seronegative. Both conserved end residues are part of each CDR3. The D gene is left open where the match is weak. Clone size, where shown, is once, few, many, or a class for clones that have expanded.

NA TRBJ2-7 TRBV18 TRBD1 CASSPTPGTGYYEQYF TGTGCCAGCTCACCGACCCCCGGGACAGGATATTACGAGCAGTACTTC
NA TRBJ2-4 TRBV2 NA CASRIGAGWSNIQYF TGTGCCAGCCGGATTGGGGCGGGATGGTCGAACATTCAGTACTTC
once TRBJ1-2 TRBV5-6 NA CASSPGERYGYTF TGTGCCAGCAGCCCGGGAGAGCGGTATGGCTACACCTTC
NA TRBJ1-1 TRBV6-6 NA CASSPDRRGTEAFF TGTGCCAGCAGCCCCGATAGGAGGGGAACTGAAGCTTTCTTT
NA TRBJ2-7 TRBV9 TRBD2 CASSSRTSGIDEQYF TGTGCCAGCAGCAGCCGGACTAGCGGGATCGACGAGCAGTACTTC
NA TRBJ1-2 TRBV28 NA CASSSRAYGYTF TGTGCCAGCAGTTCCCGAGCCTATGGCTACACCTTC
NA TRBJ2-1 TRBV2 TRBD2 CASRPPGGYNEQFF TGTGCCAGCAGACCACCGGGGGGGTACAATGAGCAGTTCTTC
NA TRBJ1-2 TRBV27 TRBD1 CASSDRGRDRDGYTF TGTGCCAGCAGCGACAGGGGGCGAGATAGGGATGGCTACACCTTC
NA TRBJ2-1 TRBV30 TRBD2 CAWSDGGGYNEQFF TGTGCCTGGAGTGATGGGGGGGGCTACAATGAGCAGTTCTTC
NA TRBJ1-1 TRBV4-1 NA CASSQAGQNTEAFF TGCGCCAGCAGCCAAGCGGGACAGAACACTGAAGCTTTCTTT
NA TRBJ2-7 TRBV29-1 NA CSVGVSGPTEQYF TGCAGCGTTGGAGTTTCTGGTCCTACCGAGCAGTACTTC
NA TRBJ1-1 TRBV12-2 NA CASRFSLNTEAFF TGTGCAAGTCGTTTTTCTTTGAACACTGAAGCTTTCTTT
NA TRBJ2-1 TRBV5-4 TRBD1 CASSRGQGEPSSYNEQFF TGTGCCAGCAGCCGGGGACAGGGAGAACCTAGCTCCTACAATGAGCAGTTCTTC
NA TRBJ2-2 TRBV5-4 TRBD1 CASSIGQGYTGELFF TGTGCCAGCAGCATAGGACAGGGGTACACCGGGGAGCTGTTTTTT
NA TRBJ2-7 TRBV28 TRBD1 CASSSGQGSGEQYF TGTGCCAGCAGTTCGGGACAGGGATCAGGAGAGCAGTACTTC
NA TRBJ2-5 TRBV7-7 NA CASSLGRGRSETQYF TGTGCCAGCAGCTTAGGACGTGGGAGAAGTGAGACCCAGTACTTC
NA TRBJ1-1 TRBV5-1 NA CASSFTPGLNTEAFF TGCGCCAGCAGCTTCACCCCAGGATTGAACACTGAAGCTTTCTTT
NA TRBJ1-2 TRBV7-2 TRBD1 CASSEGTGDSYGYTF TGTGCCAGCAGCGAAGGGACAGGGGATAGTTATGGCTACACCTTC
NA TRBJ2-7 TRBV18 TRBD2 CASSPQGTSGYEQYF TGTGCCAGCTCCCCCCAAGGGACTAGCGGCTACGAGCAGTACTTC
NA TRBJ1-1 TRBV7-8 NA CASSPGGLNTEAFF TGTGCCAGCAGCCCTGGAGGGTTGAACACTGAAGCTTTCTTT
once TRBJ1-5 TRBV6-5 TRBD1 CASSLTGEQPQHF TGTGCCAGCAGTTTGACAGGGGAGCAGCCCCAGCATTTT
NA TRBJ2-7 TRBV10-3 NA CATIAGQSYEQYF TGTGCCACCATTGCCGGACAGTCCTACGAGCAGTACTTC
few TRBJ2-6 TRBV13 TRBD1 CASSLGQGGANVLTF TGTGCCAGCAGCTTGGGACAGGGTGGGGCCAACGTCCTGACTTTC
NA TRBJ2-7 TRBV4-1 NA CASSQASPSTSYEQYF TGCGCCAGCAGCCAAGCTTCGCCTAGCACCTCCTACGAGCAGTACTTC
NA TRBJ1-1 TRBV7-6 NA CASSPYQGSRTEAFF TGTGCCAGCAGCCCCTACCAGGGATCTAGGACTGAAGCTTTCTTT
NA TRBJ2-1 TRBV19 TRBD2 CASSPRGRSGMSSYNEQFF TGTGCCAGTAGTCCCCGCGGTAGGAGCGGGATGAGCTCCTACAATGAGCAGTTCTTC
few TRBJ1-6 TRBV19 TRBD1 CASSGTVNSPLHF TGTGCCAGTAGTGGGACAGTTAATTCACCCCTCCACTTT
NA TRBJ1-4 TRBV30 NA CAWKGSPIEKLFF TGTGCCTGGAAAGGGAGTCCCATTGAAAAACTGTTTTTT
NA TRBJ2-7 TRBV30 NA CAWSVPRKGRYEQYF TGTGCCTGGAGTGTCCCCCGTAAGGGGCGCTACGAGCAGTACTTC
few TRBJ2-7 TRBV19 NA CASSLQDNSYEQYF TGTGCCAGTTCCCTCCAGGATAACTCCTACGAGCAGTACTTC
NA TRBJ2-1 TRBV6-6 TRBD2 CASSYSMGGWGTKQFF TGTGCCAGCAGTTACTCGATGGGGGGGTGGGGGACCAAGCAGTTCTTC
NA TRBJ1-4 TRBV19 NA CASTPGGTNEKLFF TGTGCCAGTACCCCGGGAGGGACTAATGAAAAACTGTTTTTT
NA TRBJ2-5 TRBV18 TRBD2 CASSPRLAGETQYF TGTGCCAGCTCTCCCAGACTAGCGGGAGAGACCCAGTACTTC
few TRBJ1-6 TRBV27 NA CASSPNHPAQGGSPLHF TGTGCCAGCAGTCCCAATCACCCCGCCCAGGGAGGTTCACCCCTCCACTTT
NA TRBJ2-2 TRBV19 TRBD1 CATRTGGFGELFF TGTGCCACGAGGACAGGGGGCTTCGGGGAGCTGTTTTTT
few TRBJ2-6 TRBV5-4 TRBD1 CASSDRVGANVLTF TGTGCCAGCAGCGACAGGGTTGGGGCCAACGTCCTGACTTTC
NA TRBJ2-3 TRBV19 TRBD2 CASSARLTSGGAWDTQYF TGTGCCAGTAGTGCCCGGCTAACTAGCGGGGGGGCCTGGGATACGCAGTATTTT
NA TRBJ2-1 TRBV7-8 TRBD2 CASSLGHPKEIGTRGEQFF TGTGCCAGCAGCTTAGGACACCCGAAGGAAATCGGGACTAGGGGTGAGCAGTTCTTC
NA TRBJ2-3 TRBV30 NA CAWNLQGGGDTQYF TGTGCCTGGAACCTACAGGGGGGAGGGGATACGCAGTATTTT
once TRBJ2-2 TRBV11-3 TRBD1 CASSLDISLGQGTTGELFF TGTGCCAGCAGCTTAGATATAAGCTTGGGACAGGGGACCACCGGGGAGCTGTTTTTT
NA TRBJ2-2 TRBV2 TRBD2 CASGTSGFTGELFF TGTGCCAGCGGGACTAGCGGGTTCACCGGGGAGCTGTTTTTT
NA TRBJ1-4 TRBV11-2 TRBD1 CASSPGGVLTNEKLFF TGTGCCAGCAGCCCAGGGGGCGTTTTGACTAATGAAAAACTGTTTTTT
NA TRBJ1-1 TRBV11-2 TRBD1 CASSPPGQGKPEAFF TGTGCCAGCAGCCCTCCGGGACAGGGGAAACCAGAAGCTTTCTTT
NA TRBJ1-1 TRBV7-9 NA CASSLSSEAFF TGTGCCAGCAGCTTATCCTCTGAAGCTTTCTTT
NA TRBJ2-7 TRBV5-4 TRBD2 CASSPLKPAGNNEQYF TGTGCCAGCAGTCCTTTGAAGCCAGCGGGAAATAACGAGCAGTACTTC